These T cell receptor beta chains were read from a single sample in a study of cytomegalovirus exposure and HLA in healthy donors. Only in-frame clones appear in the TCRdb table, and some are missing; sequencing was by immunoSEQ multiplex PCR. The table records about 160,000 clones, about 81% of them present only once. The sequencing sample was made of PBMCs. These receptors all come from a woman aged 45-60 years in good health and CMV-seropositive. CDR3s include the opening cysteine and the closing phenylalanine or tryptophan. Each record gives: D gene, clone size, V gene, J gene, CDR3 length, CDR3 protein, CDR3 DNA. The D gene is left open where the match is weak. A clone size is listed for some rows: how often the clone was seen (once, few, many), or a class if it is expanded.

d_call: .; clone_size: .; v_call: TRBV6-6; j_call: TRBJ2-7; cdr3_length: 13; cdr3_aa: CASNRDVRDEQYF; cdr3_nt: TGTGCCAGCAACAGGGACGTTCGGGACGAGCAGTACTTC
d_call: TRBD1; clone_size: few; v_call: TRBV19; j_call: TRBJ1-1; cdr3_length: 14; cdr3_aa: CASSKDRGETEAFF; cdr3_nt: TGTGCCAGTAGTAAGGACAGGGGTGAGACTGAAGCTTTCTTT
d_call: TRBD1; clone_size: few; v_call: TRBV5-1; j_call: TRBJ1-1; cdr3_length: 15; cdr3_aa: CASSLRTGGNTEAFF; cdr3_nt: TGCGCCAGCAGCTTGAGGACAGGGGGGAACACTGAAGCTTTCTTT
d_call: .; clone_size: .; v_call: TRBV2; j_call: TRBJ1-1; cdr3_length: 11; cdr3_aa: CASRKGTEAFF; cdr3_nt: TGTGCCAGCAGGAAGGGGACTGAAGCTTTCTTT
d_call: TRBD1; clone_size: .; v_call: TRBV2; j_call: TRBJ1-4; cdr3_length: 13; cdr3_aa: CASRARTGEKLFF; cdr3_nt: TGTGCCAGCAGGGCCCGGACAGGTGAAAAACTGTTTTTT
d_call: .; clone_size: .; v_call: TRBV30; j_call: TRBJ1-1; cdr3_length: 12; cdr3_aa: CAWGQKLTEAFF; cdr3_nt: TGTGCCTGGGGACAGAAATTAACTGAAGCTTTCTTT
d_call: TRBD1; clone_size: .; v_call: TRBV6-5; j_call: TRBJ1-2; cdr3_length: 13; cdr3_aa: CASRPTGIYGYTF; cdr3_nt: TGTGCCAGCAGACCGACAGGGATCTATGGCTACACCTTC
d_call: .; clone_size: .; v_call: TRBV10-2; j_call: TRBJ1-1; cdr3_length: 13; cdr3_aa: CATGGELNTEAFF; cdr3_nt: TGCGCCACCGGAGGGGAGCTGAACACTGAAGCTTTCTTT
d_call: TRBD1; clone_size: .; v_call: TRBV4-2; j_call: TRBJ1-2; cdr3_length: 16; cdr3_aa: CASSQAPGQGMSGYTF; cdr3_nt: TGTGCCAGCAGCCAAGCTCCGGGACAGGGAATGAGCGGCTACACCTTC
d_call: TRBD1; clone_size: .; v_call: TRBV5-1; j_call: TRBJ1-1; cdr3_length: 15; cdr3_aa: CASSLTGTVYTEAFF; cdr3_nt: TGCGCCAGCAGCTTAACCGGGACAGTTTACACTGAAGCTTTCTTT